This T cell receptor beta chain was recorded in a study of T cell responses to AZD1222 COVID-19 vaccine. Trimming took off 5 bases at V and 4 bases at J, with 14 bases between the two ends. Germline assignment: CDR1 LNHDA and CDR2 SQIVND (reference sequence). The length of the CDR3 is 14 residues. Points from the study as a whole: Spike-spanning, vaccine-associated CD4 TCRs were dominant at 160-218 and 743-854. Repertoires in all cases were sampled only once the peak T cell response had passed.

A remark on this clone: The antigen is undetermined.

Here immunoSEQ multiplex PCR was the method, and the copy in TCRdb shows in-frame clones only, minus some. In the table there are roughly 58,000 clones, 85% to 90% of which are singletons. The chain carries TRBV19 and TRBJ1-2; the D is unclear. The sequence came from an adult in good health. The sample here was peripheral blood, taken on day 0 of MenACWY control vaccination. The CDR3 region is CASSPQLTGYGYTF. The CDR3 region has the DNA TGTGCCAGTAGTCCCCAGCTCACTGGCTATGGCTACACCTTC.